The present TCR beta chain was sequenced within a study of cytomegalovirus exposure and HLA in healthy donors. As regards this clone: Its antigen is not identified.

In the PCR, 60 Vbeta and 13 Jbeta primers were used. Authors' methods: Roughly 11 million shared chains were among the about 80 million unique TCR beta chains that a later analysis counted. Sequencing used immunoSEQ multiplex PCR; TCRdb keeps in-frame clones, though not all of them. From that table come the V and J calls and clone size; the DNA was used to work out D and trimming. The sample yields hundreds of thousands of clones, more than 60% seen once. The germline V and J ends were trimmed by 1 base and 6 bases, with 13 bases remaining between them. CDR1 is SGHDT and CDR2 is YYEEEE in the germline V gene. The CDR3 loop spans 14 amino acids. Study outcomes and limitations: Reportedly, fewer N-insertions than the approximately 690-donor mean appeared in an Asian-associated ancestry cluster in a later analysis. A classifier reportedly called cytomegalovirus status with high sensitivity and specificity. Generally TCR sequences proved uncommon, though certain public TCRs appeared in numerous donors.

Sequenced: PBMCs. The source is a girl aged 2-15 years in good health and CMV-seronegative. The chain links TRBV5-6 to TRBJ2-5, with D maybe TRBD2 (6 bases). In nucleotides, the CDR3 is TGTGCCAGCAGCTTGTGGAGGGATACGAAGACCCAGTACTTC. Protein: CASSLWRDTKTQYF.